The clone carrying this TCR beta chain was picked up a small number of times. Its target is not known. The entry originates in a study of tumor-infiltrating lymphocytes in primary liver carcinoma. Looking at the study overall: Primary liver carcinomas in the patients were surgically resected. There were tumors of stage T1-T3 N0M0, each 4.2 to 10 cm across. Study results and limitations: The use of bulk unsorted samples meant that CD4+ and CD8+ repertoires were not compared. Tumors carried a top-250-clone fraction significantly exceeding that of blood (p = 0.039).

Germline V CDR1 and CDR2: GTSNPN, SVGIG (reference sequence). CDR3 length equals 13 residues. The germline V and J ends were trimmed by 4 bases and 6 bases, with 15 bases remaining between them. Blood RNA was derived from unsorted whole blood, and germline DNA was extracted too. Production of TCR beta cDNA used roughly 500 ng total RNA together with a constant-region primer. Slightly modified ARM-PCR, run as three nested multiplex PCR rounds, produced the TCR beta libraries. Forward primers for TRBV1-TRBV30 and a C-beta reverse primer served the first two PCR rounds, at approximately 10 cycles each. One entry per CDR3 protein results from TCRdb running MiXCR on the multiplex PCR reads. The sample records 300,000 to 400,000 distinct CDR3 sequences, approximately 65% being singletons.

The sample was peripheral blood. The clonotype was recovered from a middle-aged man with primary liver carcinoma and hepatitis B virus infection. V and J are TRBV30 and TRBJ1-1; TRBD1 is a possible D gene (5 bases). CDR3 sequence (DNA): TGTGCCTGGACGAAGGGGCGCGGGGCTGAAGCTTTCTTT. Its translation: CAWTKGRGAEAFF.